This T cell receptor beta chain appears in the sequencing data of a study of CD8+CD57+ T cells in acquired aplastic anemia. Overall study: The mean DNA yield obtained from sorted CD4+ and CD8+ cells came to 3 to 4 ug.

Concerning this clonotype itself: Its matching antigen is unknown.

The sequenced patients had an expansion of CD8+CD57+ cells seen by flow cytometry. All patients had severe acquired aplastic anemia. TCR beta VDJ and CDR3 were profiled, and genomic DNA was the template. TCRdb re-called the reads through MiXCR, storing one row per CDR3 protein. The profile shows some 200,000 distinct CDR3 sequences, around 50% of them singletons. Study results and caveats: Patients and controls turned out to have more than 25 CD8+ CDR3 sequences in common.

The sequence came from a human donor with aplastic anemia. The sequencing sample was made of sorted CD4+, CD8+, or CD8+CD57+ T cells (not recorded which) from PBMCs.

The CDR3 coding sequence is TGCAGCGTTGAAGATCTGGCGACAGGGCGCGAGCAGTACTTC. Encoded protein: CSVEDLATGREQYF. The chain has TRBV29-1 and TRBJ2-7; 7 bases are a match to TRBD1. Germline trimming cut 0 bases from V and 6 bases from J; bases unmatched to any gene: 8. This CDR3 spans 14 amino acids. From germline, CDR1 is SQVTM and CDR2 ANQGSEA.